Below, 26 T cell receptor beta chains from the same sample are listed, as sequenced in a study of cytomegalovirus exposure and HLA in healthy donors. Both 60 Vbeta primers and 13 Jbeta primers went into the PCR. Using immunoSEQ multiplex PCR, the repertoire was profiled, and TCRdb retains in-frame clones only, with some absent. The profile shows 140,000 to 150,000 clones, 79% of them singletons. Sequencing input: PBMCs. The source is a woman between 35 and 50 years old in good health and CMV-seropositive.

The V call is TRBV30, the J call TRBJ2-4; 8 bases map to TRBD1. The CDR3 runs 18 residues. The J segment lost 8 bases and the V segment lost 0 bases, leaving 18 bases of the junction unmatched. The germline V gene has CDR1 GTSNPN and CDR2 SVGIG (reference sequence). CDR3 residues: CAWSVGDRSRPSAYIQYF. The DNA for the CDR3 is TGTGCCTGGAGTGTAGGGGACAGGAGCCGTCCGTCGGCGTACATTCAGTACTTC.

This chain joins TRBV20-1 and TRBJ1-1; D ambiguous. Trimming removed 2 bases at V and 7 bases at J, with 8 bases between. Per germline, CDR1 DFQATT and CDR2 SNEGSKA (reference sequence). The CDR3 sequence is 11 residues long. Here the CDR3 DNA reads TGCAGTGCTAGAACTTTAAGTGAAGCTTTCTTT. Translating gives CSARTLSEAFF.

The chain is built from TRBV19 and TRBJ2-1; no clear D gene. The CDR3 is made up of 15 amino acids. The V end was cut by 6 bases, the J end by 0 bases, with 12 bases between. Germline V gene lookup returns CDR1 LNHDA and CDR2 SQIVND (reference sequence). As DNA, the CDR3 is TGTGCCAGTAGCTCTGGGTACAGCTCCTACAATGAGCAGTTCTTC. Protein sequence: CASSSGYSSYNEQFF.

The chain uses TRBV5-1 and TRBJ2-5; no reliable D call. V lost 5 bases and J lost 4, with 15 bases in between. CDR3 length: 14 residues. Germline-derived CDR1 and CDR2 are SGHRS and YFSETQ. The CDR3 DNA reads TGCGCCAGCAGGCCGACGGAAACGGGAGAGACCCAGTACTTC. Translating gives CASRPTETGETQYF.

This chain connects TRBV5-6 to TRBJ1-4, with 7 bases matching TRBD1. Losses at the gene ends were 0 bases for V and 8 bases for J; bases not matched to a gene: 4. Germline V gene sequence: CDR1 SGHDT, CDR2 YYEEEE. The CDR3 has 14 residues. The CDR3 protein is CASSLGQGGEKLFF. Here the CDR3 DNA reads TGTGCCAGCAGCTTGGGACAGGGAGGCGAAAAACTGTTTTTT.

Here the CDR3 reads CAISPGHRLDEQYF. As DNA, the CDR3 is TGTGCCATTTCGCCGGGACACAGACTTGACGAGCAGTACTTC. This chain links TRBV19 with TRBJ2-7, with D perhaps TRBD1 (6 bases). V lost 10 bases, J lost 5 bases, and 21 bases lay in between. The CDR3 covers 14 residues. The germline V gene has CDR1 LNHDA and CDR2 SQIVND (reference sequence).

Worth noting for this clone: The junction departs from the called germline gene at one end, perhaps through a read error. V usage is TRBV7-9 and J usage is TRBJ2-7, with D maybe TRBD2 (5 bases). The CDR3 runs 12 residues. Per the germline V gene, CDR1 is SEHNR and CDR2 is FQNEAQ (reference sequence). CDR3 in DNA: TGTTCCAGCACCTCCGGGGTGTACGAGCAGTACTTC. Amino acids: CSSTSGVYEQYF.

This clone has just one count. The chain joins TRBV2 to TRBJ1-4; no firm D call. Germline V gene data show CDR1 as SNHLY and CDR2 as FYNNEI. Between the trimmed V and J ends, which lost 2 bases and 4 bases, there was a span of 5 bases. The CDR3 runs 13 residues. The CDR3 spells CASSERVNEKLFF. The DNA for the CDR3 is TGTGCCAGCAGTGAACGGGTTAATGAAAAACTGTTTTTT.

The chain recombines TRBV5-6 with TRBJ2-1; 9 bases map to TRBD2. Per the germline V gene, CDR1 is SGHDT and CDR2 is YYEEEE. Trimming took 2 bases from V and 6 from J; bases not matched to a gene: 6. The CDR3 loop spans 15 amino acids. In DNA form, the CDR3 reads TGTGCCAGCAGCTTAGCGGGGGGAGGAGGCAATGAGCAGTTCTTC. Translation gives CASSLAGGGGNEQFF. The full variable domain, with the rest looked up from reference TRBV5-6 and TRBJ2-1, is DAGVTQSPTHLIKTRGQQVTLRCSPKSGHDTVSWYQQALGQGPQFIFQYYEEEERQRGNFPDRFSGHQFPNYSSELNVNALLLGDSALYLCASSLAGGGGNEQFFGPGTRLTVL.

This clone showed up just once. The chain carries TRBV7-3 and TRBJ1-2; 9 nucleotides match TRBD1. J lost 6 bases, V lost 5 bases, and 4 bases had no gene match. Germline V lookup: CDR1 SGHTA, CDR2 FQGTGA. The CDR3 length is 13 residues. CDR3 sequence: CASSPTGGNGYTF. DNA for the CDR3: TGTGCCAGCAGCCCGACAGGGGGGAATGGCTACACCTTC.

The rearrangement joins TRBV7-6 to TRBJ2-3; TRBD1 agrees at 7 bases. Germline CDR1 and CDR2: SGHVS and FNYEAQ. This CDR3 spans 16 amino acids. V trimming: 1 base; J trimming: 1 base; junction bases outside the gene matches: 5. CDR3 sequence reads: CASSLGSTGGTDTQYF. CDR3 in DNA: TGTGCCAGCAGCTTAGGATCTACAGGGGGCACAGATACGCAGTATTTT. Full variable domain (remainder filled in from reference TRBV7-6 and TRBJ2-3): GAGVSQSPRYKVTKRGQDVALRCDPISGHVSLYWYRQALGQGPEFLTYFNYEAQQDKSGLPNDRFSAERPEGSISTLTIQRTEQRDSAMYRCASSLGSTGGTDTQYFGPGTRLTVL.

The rearrangement links TRBV4-1 to TRBJ2-3, with TRBD2 matching over 10 bases. The CDR3 is made up of 16 amino acids. Per germline, CDR1 MGHRA and CDR2 YSYEKL. V trimming: 1 base; J trimming: 1 base; junction bases outside the gene matches: 2. The DNA of the CDR3 is TGCGCCAGCAGCCAAGGGACTAGCGGACGCACAGATACGCAGTATTTT. Its translation is CASSQGTSGRTDTQYF.

The chain has TRBV6-5 and TRBJ2-7; TRBD1 aligns across 9 bases. CDR1 is MNHEY, CDR2 SVGAGI, per germline. The CDR3 contains 16 residues. Germline trimming cut 0 bases from V and 4 bases from J; bases unmatched to any gene: 7. The CDR3 bases are TGTGCCAGCAGTTACTCTATTTGGGACAGGGCATACGAGCAGTACTTC. It specifies CASSYSIWDRAYEQYF.

The gene calls are TRBV7-9 and TRBJ2-1; unclear D gene. Germline V CDR1 and CDR2: SEHNR, FQNEAQ (reference sequence). The CDR3 length is 15 residues. V was pared by 8 bases and J by 0 bases, with 14 bases between. CDR3 sequence (DNA): TGTGCCAGCCTCCGAATCCCGAGCTCCTACAATGAGCAGTTCTTC. Translating it yields CASLRIPSSYNEQFF.

The chain links TRBV12-5 to TRBJ1-3; no clear D. This CDR3 has 14 residues. Germline V gene data show CDR1 as LGHNT and CDR2 as FRNRAP. The V end lost 6 bases, the J end lost 6 bases, and 15 bases lay between the germline ends. The CDR3 sequence is CASGDSGPPNTIYF. DNA for the CDR3: TGTGCTAGTGGGGACTCCGGACCCCCAAACACCATATATTTT.

The J gene is TRBJ2-4, the V gene TRBV30; tentatively, D is TRBD1 (5 bases). Between the trimmed V and J ends, which lost 0 bases and 3 bases, there was a span of 9 bases. The CDR3 runs to 14 residues. The germline gives CDR1 GTSNPN, CDR2 SVGIG (reference sequence). The CDR3 region is CAWSVGAVKNIQYF. In DNA, the CDR3 is TGTGCCTGGAGTGTTGGGGCAGTCAAAAACATTCAGTACTTC.

To note about this clone: Other DNA sequences in this sample translate to the same CDR3. The chain has TRBV2 and TRBJ1-5; TRBD1 agrees at 8 bases. CDR3 length equals 13 residues. Germline values: CDR1 SNHLY, CDR2 FYNNEI. V shed 6 bases and J 5 bases; nucleotides not matched to a gene: 3. CDR3 amino acids: CASSPDRDQPQHF. In DNA form, the CDR3 reads TGTGCCAGCAGCCCGGACAGGGATCAGCCCCAGCATTTT.

J is TRBJ2-3 and V is TRBV4-1, with D perhaps matching TRBD1 (5 bases). The germline V gene encodes CDR1 MGHRA and CDR2 YSYEKL. Trimming pared 4 bases from V and 14 bases from J, leaving 19 bases between. This CDR3 comprises 13 residues. CDR3 sequence (DNA): TGCGCCAGCAGCCGACTCGACAGTGGCGCTCCGTATTTT. It is translated as CASSRLDSGAPYF.

This chain links TRBV4-1 with TRBJ1-3; a possible D gene is TRBD1 (5 bases). Germline V gene data show CDR1 as MGHRA and CDR2 as YSYEKL. The CDR3 is 15 residues long. The V gene lost 6 bases and the J gene lost 1 base, with 13 bases spanning the gap. The CDR3 DNA follows: TGCGCCAGCAGAGCAATTGGGGGGTCTGGAAACACCATATATTTT. Amino acid sequence: CASRAIGGSGNTIYF.

The chain uses TRBV7-9 and TRBJ1-2; 8 bases match TRBD1. This CDR3 has 14 residues. CDR1 is SEHNR and CDR2 is FQNEAQ in the germline V gene (reference sequence). V lost 0 bases and J lost 7; bases outside the gene matches: 4. CDR3 amino acids: CASSLAGQVGGYTF. CDR3 in DNA: TGTGCCAGCAGCTTAGCGGGACAGGTTGGTGGCTACACCTTC.

The chain uses TRBV28 and TRBJ1-4; TRBD1 is a possible D gene (6 bases). Trimming removed 5 bases from V and 7 bases from J, with 17 bases in between. The length of the CDR3 is 15 residues. Germline assignment: CDR1 MDHEN and CDR2 SYDVKM. The CDR3 protein is CASSPTLGGVEKLFF. DNA for the CDR3: TGTGCCAGCAGTCCAACCCTTGGGGGCGTTGAAAAACTGTTTTTT.

This clone was counted only a few times. The chain combines TRBV6-1 with TRBJ1-6; weak D call: TRBD1 (6 bases). From germline, CDR1 is MNHNS and CDR2 SASEGT. The CDR3 loop spans 14 amino acids. Trimming left V 5 bases short and J 5 bases short, with 10 bases between. CDR3 protein: CASSLAGDNSPLHF. The CDR3 nucleotides read TGTGCCAGCAGTCTCGCAGGGGATAATTCACCCCTCCACTTT.

The rearrangement uses TRBV5-1 and TRBJ2-2; 9 nucleotides agree with TRBD2. The CDR3 has 16 residues. Germline-derived CDR1 and CDR2 are SGHRS and YFSETQ. With V trimmed by 2 bases and J by 0 bases, 2 bases remained unmatched. The CDR3 sequence is CASSLAGGANTGELFF. Written as DNA, the CDR3 is TGCGCCAGCAGCTTAGCGGGGGGCGCGAACACCGGGGAGCTGTTTTTT.

The chain joins TRBV19 to TRBJ2-3, with D unresolved. This CDR3 contains 14 residues. Trimming removed 1 base at V and 0 bases at J, with 5 bases between. Germline V gene sequence: CDR1 LNHDA, CDR2 SQIVND (reference sequence). The CDR3 DNA reads as TGTGCCAGTAGTATAGGTAGCAGCACAGATACGCAGTATTTT. The encoded protein is CASSIGSSTDTQYF.

The chain has TRBV19 and TRBJ2-3; D may be TRBD2 (5 bases). The germline V gene encodes CDR1 LNHDA and CDR2 SQIVND (reference sequence). CDR3 length equals 16 residues. The germline V and J ends were trimmed by 1 base and 0 bases, with 11 bases remaining between them. The CDR3 loop is CASSIATGLSTDTQYF. CDR3 coding DNA: TGTGCCAGTAGTATAGCCACGGGGTTGAGCACAGATACGCAGTATTTT.

The chain carries TRBV5-1 and TRBJ1-5; 12 bases match TRBD1. The CDR3 sequence is 15 residues long. Germline CDR1 and CDR2: SGHRS and YFSETQ. The V and J ends lost 2 bases and 5 bases, in that order; junction bases with no gene match: 2. This chain's CDR3 is CASSFGTGGDQPQHF. In nucleotides, the CDR3 is TGCGCCAGCAGCTTCGGGACAGGGGGCGATCAGCCCCAGCATTTT.